These T cell receptor beta chains were read from a single sample in a study of T cells of healthy individuals. MiXCR, applied by TCRdb to the 5' RACE reads, yields one record per CDR3 protein. Altogether some 69,000 distinct CDR3 sequences are present, about 16% being singletons, with the ten largest covering around 5.1%. Source of these receptors: a human donor in good health. The CDR3 runs from the conserved cysteine through the conserved F or W. D genes are given only for firm matches. Clone size appears in some rows only: once, few, many, or a class for an expanded clone.

cdr3_nt: TGCAGTGCTAGAGGGGATCAAGAGACCCAGTACTTC; cdr3_aa: CSARGDQETQYF; j_call: TRBJ2-5; clone_size: few; v_call: TRBV20-1; d_call: NA
cdr3_nt: TGTGCCAGCAGCTTGCAGACCGGGGAGCTGTTTTTT; cdr3_aa: CASSLQTGELFF; j_call: TRBJ2-2; clone_size: many; v_call: TRBV7-6; d_call: NA
cdr3_nt: TGCAGCGGGACAGGGGGCGCAGATACGCAGTATTTT; cdr3_aa: CSGTGGADTQYF; j_call: TRBJ2-3; clone_size: many; v_call: TRBV29-1; d_call: TRBD1
cdr3_nt: TGTGCCAGCAGCCATAGCGGGGGGGCCACAGATACGCAGTATTTT; cdr3_aa: CASSHSGGATDTQYF; j_call: TRBJ2-3; clone_size: few; v_call: TRBV4-2; d_call: TRBD2
cdr3_nt: TGTGCCAGCACCCTTCTAGCGGGCGTAGACAATGAGCAGTTCTTC; cdr3_aa: CASTLLAGVDNEQFF; j_call: TRBJ2-1; clone_size: many; v_call: TRBV12-3/TRBV12-4; d_call: TRBD2
cdr3_nt: TGTGCCAGCAGTCCCAACCTCGGGTCTAACTATGGCTACACCTTC; cdr3_aa: CASSPNLGSNYGYTF; j_call: TRBJ1-2; clone_size: NA; v_call: TRBV7-9; d_call: NA
cdr3_nt: TGTGCCAGCAGTTTGAAAGGGAACACTGAAGCTTTCTTT; cdr3_aa: CASSLKGNTEAFF; j_call: TRBJ1-1; clone_size: many; v_call: TRBV12-3/TRBV12-4; d_call: NA
cdr3_nt: TGCGCCAGCAGCCGAACGAGGCCGGATACGCAGTATTTT; cdr3_aa: CASSRTRPDTQYF; j_call: TRBJ2-3; clone_size: many; v_call: TRBV4-1; d_call: NA
cdr3_nt: TGCAGTGCGGATGACAGGGTTCCTGAAGCTTTCTTT; cdr3_aa: CSADDRVPEAFF; j_call: TRBJ1-1; clone_size: few; v_call: TRBV20-1; d_call: TRBD1
cdr3_nt: TGTGCCAGCAGCTTAACCGGGACAGGGGTGCGGACCTTC; cdr3_aa: CASSLTGTGVRTF; j_call: TRBJ1-2; clone_size: once; v_call: TRBV27; d_call: TRBD1
cdr3_nt: TGCAGTGCTAATCTAGGACGGATTTACACTGAAGCTTTCTTT; cdr3_aa: CSANLGRIYTEAFF; j_call: TRBJ1-1; clone_size: once; v_call: TRBV20-1; d_call: NA
cdr3_nt: TGCAGCGTTGAAGCTTTGGACCGGCCCGGCTACACCTTC; cdr3_aa: CSVEALDRPGYTF; j_call: TRBJ1-2; clone_size: many; v_call: TRBV29-1; d_call: NA
cdr3_nt: TGCAGCGTTGGGCCGGGGGCATCCTACGAGCAGTACTTC; cdr3_aa: CSVGPGASYEQYF; j_call: TRBJ2-7; clone_size: few; v_call: TRBV29-1; d_call: NA
cdr3_nt: TGTGCCAGCAGTAATGCGGGGGTTAGCACAGATACGCAGTATTTT; cdr3_aa: CASSNAGVSTDTQYF; j_call: TRBJ2-3; clone_size: few; v_call: TRBV2; d_call: TRBD2
cdr3_nt: TGTGCCATCAGTGAGTCGTCAGGAAACACCATATATTTT; cdr3_aa: CAISESSGNTIYF; j_call: TRBJ1-3; clone_size: NA; v_call: TRBV10-3; d_call: NA
cdr3_nt: TGCAGCGTTGAAGGGAAACCTAATTTCGCAGATACGCAGTATTTT; cdr3_aa: CSVEGKPNFADTQYF; j_call: TRBJ2-3; clone_size: few; v_call: TRBV29-1; d_call: NA
cdr3_nt: TGCGCCAGCAGCCAAGAGGACCCCGGGGGAGATACGCAGTATTTT; cdr3_aa: CASSQEDPGGDTQYF; j_call: TRBJ2-3; clone_size: many; v_call: TRBV4-1; d_call: NA
cdr3_nt: TGTGCCAGCCGAACCACCGGGACAGGGAACACTGAAGCTTTCTTT; cdr3_aa: CASRTTGTGNTEAFF; j_call: TRBJ1-1; clone_size: few; v_call: TRBV7-3; d_call: TRBD1
cdr3_nt: TGTGCCAGCGGGGGGGAGGCTTACGAGCAGTACTTC; cdr3_aa: CASGGEAYEQYF; j_call: TRBJ2-7; clone_size: many; v_call: TRBV12-3/TRBV12-4; d_call: TRBD2
cdr3_nt: TGTGCCAGCAGTTTCCGAACAGGGGGAAGCAATCAGCCCCAGCATTTT; cdr3_aa: CASSFRTGGSNQPQHF; j_call: TRBJ1-5; clone_size: NA; v_call: TRBV12-3/TRBV12-4; d_call: TRBD1
cdr3_nt: TGTGCCAGCAGCCTGTCGGCAGGACATGGCTACACCTTC; cdr3_aa: CASSLSAGHGYTF; j_call: TRBJ1-2; clone_size: few; v_call: TRBV7-9; d_call: NA
cdr3_nt: TGTGCCAGCAGCTCGGGCTCGACAGGGCCCTCAACTAATGAAAAACTGTTTTTT; cdr3_aa: CASSSGSTGPSTNEKLFF; j_call: TRBJ1-4; clone_size: many; v_call: TRBV7-3; d_call: TRBD1
cdr3_nt: TGCAGTGCTAGAGCCGCGACTAGCGGGAGGGCCCACGAGCAGTACTTC; cdr3_aa: CSARAATSGRAHEQYF; j_call: TRBJ2-7; clone_size: many; v_call: TRBV20-1; d_call: TRBD2
cdr3_nt: TGTGCCAGCAGCTTGGGACAGGGGTCTAGGTGGGAGCAGTACTTC; cdr3_aa: CASSLGQGSRWEQYF; j_call: TRBJ2-7; clone_size: many; v_call: TRBV7-3; d_call: TRBD1
cdr3_nt: TGCGCCAGCAGCCAATCCCCGGTGGGATATACGCAGTATTTT; cdr3_aa: CASSQSPVGYTQYF; j_call: TRBJ2-3; clone_size: medium-sized; v_call: TRBV4-1; d_call: NA
cdr3_nt: TGTGCCAGCAGCCCCGGGACTAGCGGGGGGAGCACCGGGGAGCTGTTTTTT; cdr3_aa: CASSPGTSGGSTGELFF; j_call: TRBJ2-2; clone_size: many; v_call: TRBV11-2; d_call: TRBD2
cdr3_nt: TGTGCCAGCAGCGTAGTTGGTCAGGGCGGGGGCTACACCTTC; cdr3_aa: CASSVVGQGGGYTF; j_call: TRBJ1-2; clone_size: NA; v_call: TRBV9; d_call: NA
cdr3_nt: TGCGCCAGCAGCCTACAGGAAACGGGGTCCTACGAGCAGTACTTC; cdr3_aa: CASSLQETGSYEQYF; j_call: TRBJ2-7; clone_size: NA; v_call: TRBV4-1; d_call: NA
cdr3_nt: TGTGCCAGCAAAACGCTAACCGGGGAGCTGTTTTTT; cdr3_aa: CASKTLTGELFF; j_call: TRBJ2-2; clone_size: many; v_call: TRBV28; d_call: NA
cdr3_nt: TGCAGTGCTAGAGCTAGCGGGAGTTCTACTTACAATGAGCAGTTCTTC; cdr3_aa: CSARASGSSTYNEQFF; j_call: TRBJ2-1; clone_size: once; v_call: TRBV20-1; d_call: TRBD2
cdr3_nt: TGTGCCAGCAGCCAAGACCTCAGGACCAGCTCCTACGAGCAGTACTTC; cdr3_aa: CASSQDLRTSSYEQYF; j_call: TRBJ2-7; clone_size: few; v_call: TRBV4-2; d_call: NA
cdr3_nt: TGTGCCAGCAGCCTTAGCATGGCCAATCACTACGAGCAGTACTTC; cdr3_aa: CASSLSMANHYEQYF; j_call: TRBJ2-7; clone_size: few; v_call: TRBV7-9; d_call: NA
cdr3_nt: TGTGCGCCACCTAGCGGGGTTAGCACAGATACGCAGTATTTT; cdr3_aa: CAPPSGVSTDTQYF; j_call: TRBJ2-3; clone_size: NA; v_call: TRBV7-9; d_call: TRBD2
cdr3_nt: TGTGCCAGCAGCCCCGGGACTAGAGGTGGAGTGCTCCCAGATACGCAGTATTTT; cdr3_aa: CASSPGTRGGVLPDTQYF; j_call: TRBJ2-3; clone_size: many; v_call: TRBV11-3; d_call: TRBD2
cdr3_nt: TGCAGTGCGAGGGTGTTTGGGACTGAAGCTTTCTTT; cdr3_aa: CSARVFGTEAFF; j_call: TRBJ1-1; clone_size: few; v_call: TRBV20-1; d_call: NA
cdr3_nt: TGCGCCAGCAGCCCGGGACAGGGGGCGAACTATGGCTACACCTTC; cdr3_aa: CASSPGQGANYGYTF; j_call: TRBJ1-2; clone_size: few; v_call: TRBV5-1; d_call: TRBD1
cdr3_nt: TGTGCCAGTAGTATTATAGCGGGAGCGCGGAACACCGGGGAGCTGTTTTTT; cdr3_aa: CASSIIAGARNTGELFF; j_call: TRBJ2-2; clone_size: NA; v_call: TRBV19; d_call: TRBD2
cdr3_nt: TGTGCCAGCAGCTTAACAGGGGGCCAGTACAATGAGCAGTTCTTC; cdr3_aa: CASSLTGGQYNEQFF; j_call: TRBJ2-1; clone_size: many; v_call: TRBV5-5; d_call: TRBD1
cdr3_nt: TGTGCCAGCAGCCAATTAGCTAGCGGAGACACCGGGGAGCTGTTTTTT; cdr3_aa: CASSQLASGDTGELFF; j_call: TRBJ2-2; clone_size: NA; v_call: TRBV3-1; d_call: TRBD2
cdr3_nt: TGTGCCAGCAGTTACCCAACAGGACTAATTACCTACAATGAGCAGTTCTTC; cdr3_aa: CASSYPTGLITYNEQFF; j_call: TRBJ2-1; clone_size: NA; v_call: TRBV6-2/TRBV6-3; d_call: NA
cdr3_nt: TGTGCCAGCTCAACGCGTCAGGAGGAAATCTATGGCTACACCTTC; cdr3_aa: CASSTRQEEIYGYTF; j_call: TRBJ1-2; clone_size: many; v_call: TRBV18; d_call: NA
cdr3_nt: TGCGCCAGCAGCTTGACCTGGGACGGAGCCTACGAGCAGTACTTC; cdr3_aa: CASSLTWDGAYEQYF; j_call: TRBJ2-7; clone_size: few; v_call: TRBV5-1; d_call: NA
cdr3_nt: TGTGCCAGCAGCCCGGGATGGGGACAGGGGGCCCATGAGCAGTTCTTC; cdr3_aa: CASSPGWGQGAHEQFF; j_call: TRBJ2-1; clone_size: few; v_call: TRBV3-1; d_call: TRBD1
cdr3_nt: TGCGCCAGCAGCCAAGAGATGGGCGATACGCAGTATTTT; cdr3_aa: CASSQEMGDTQYF; j_call: TRBJ2-3; clone_size: many; v_call: TRBV4-3; d_call: NA
cdr3_nt: TGCAGTGCTACCGGACTCCGAGGGCCCAGCTACGAGCAGTACTTC; cdr3_aa: CSATGLRGPSYEQYF; j_call: TRBJ2-7; clone_size: many; v_call: TRBV20-1; d_call: NA
cdr3_nt: TGTGCCAGCTCCGGAGACCAAGAGACCCAGTACTTC; cdr3_aa: CASSGDQETQYF; j_call: TRBJ2-5; clone_size: few; v_call: TRBV7-9; d_call: NA
cdr3_nt: TGTGCCTGGAGTTTGGTACGCGAGCAGTACTTC; cdr3_aa: CAWSLVREQYF; j_call: TRBJ2-7; clone_size: NA; v_call: TRBV30; d_call: NA
cdr3_nt: TGTGCCAGCAGTTCACAGGGATATCAGCCCCAGCATTTT; cdr3_aa: CASSSQGYQPQHF; j_call: TRBJ1-5; clone_size: many; v_call: TRBV6-2/TRBV6-3; d_call: NA
cdr3_nt: TGCAGTGCTAGACAAGGATTAGCGGTCAAAGAGACCCAGTACTTC; cdr3_aa: CSARQGLAVKETQYF; j_call: TRBJ2-5; clone_size: many; v_call: TRBV20-1; d_call: NA
cdr3_nt: TGTGCCAGCAGTGAAGGGTGGACTGGGGCCAACGTCCTGACTTTC; cdr3_aa: CASSEGWTGANVLTF; j_call: TRBJ2-6; clone_size: many; v_call: TRBV2; d_call: NA
cdr3_nt: TGCGCCAGCAGCCCGGGGGGGGCACGCACAGATACGCAGTATTTT; cdr3_aa: CASSPGGARTDTQYF; j_call: TRBJ2-3; clone_size: few; v_call: TRBV5-1; d_call: TRBD2
cdr3_nt: TGCAGCGTTGCCCCCCCGGCCGGGGGCACAGATACGCAGTATTTT; cdr3_aa: CSVAPPAGGTDTQYF; j_call: TRBJ2-3; clone_size: many; v_call: TRBV29-1; d_call: NA
cdr3_nt: TGTGCCAGCAGCCAAGGGAGGTTGGATACGCAGTATTTT; cdr3_aa: CASSQGRLDTQYF; j_call: TRBJ2-3; clone_size: NA; v_call: TRBV3-1; d_call: NA
cdr3_nt: TGTGCCAGCAGTCCCTTACTAGCGGGGGGCTCGGATACGCAGTATTTT; cdr3_aa: CASSPLLAGGSDTQYF; j_call: TRBJ2-3; clone_size: NA; v_call: TRBV27; d_call: TRBD2